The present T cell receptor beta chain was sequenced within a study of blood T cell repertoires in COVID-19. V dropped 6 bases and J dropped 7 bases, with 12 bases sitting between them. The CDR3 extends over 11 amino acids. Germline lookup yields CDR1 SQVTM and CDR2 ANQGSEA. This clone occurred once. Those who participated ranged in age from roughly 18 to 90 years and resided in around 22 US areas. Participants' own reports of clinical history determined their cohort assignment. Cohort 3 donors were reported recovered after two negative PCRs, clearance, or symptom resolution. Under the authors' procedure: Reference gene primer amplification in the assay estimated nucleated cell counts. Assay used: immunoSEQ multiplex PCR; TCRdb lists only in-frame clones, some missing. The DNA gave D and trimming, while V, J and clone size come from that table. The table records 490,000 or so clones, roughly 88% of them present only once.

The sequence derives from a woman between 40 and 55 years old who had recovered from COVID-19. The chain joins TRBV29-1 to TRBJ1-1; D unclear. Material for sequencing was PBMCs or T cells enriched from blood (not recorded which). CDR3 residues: CSVGMGFEAFF. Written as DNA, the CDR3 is TGCAGCGTCGGGATGGGGTTTGAAGCTTTCTTT.